The 26 T cell receptor beta chains presented below share a single source sample, sequenced in a study of shared clonotypes between healthy human individuals. TCRdb keeps only in-frame clones here, not all; method: immunoSEQ multiplex PCR. The data contain 700,000 to 950,000 clones, about 96% of them singletons. Terminally differentiated effector memory CD45RA+ cells were excluded from the naive CD8 cells, which were CD45RO-negative and positively selected for CCR7. The sequenced material came from naive CD8+ T cells sorted from blood. The receptors shown here come from a man between 25 and 39 years old in good health.

The rearrangement uses TRBV29-1 and TRBJ2-1, with 7 nucleotides matching TRBD2. Germline lookup yields CDR1 SQVTM and CDR2 ANQGSEA. This CDR3 is 16 amino acids long. V dropped 3 bases and J dropped 0; count of bases not matched to a gene: 8. The CDR3 here is CSVEGGEKSSYNEQFF. The CDR3 bases are TGCAGCGTTGAGGGGGGGGAGAAGAGCTCCTACAATGAGCAGTTCTTC.

This chain joins TRBV9 and TRBJ2-7; D may be TRBD1 or TRBD2 (7 bases each). The CDR3 spans 18 residues. The V end was cut by 4 bases, the J end by 6 bases, with 29 bases between. CDR1 SGDLS and CDR2 YYNGEE come from the germline V gene. This CDR3 is CASSPGEGAMSETIEQYF. In DNA form, the CDR3 reads TGTGCCAGCAGCCCTGGGGAGGGGGCGATGTCAGAAACGATCGAGCAGTACTTC. Drawing the rest from reference TRBV9 and TRBJ2-7, the complete variable domain is DSGVTQTPKHLITATGQRVTLRCSPRSGDLSVYWYQQSLDQGLQFLIQYYNGEERAKGNILERFSAQQFPDLHSELNLSSLELGDSALYFCASSPGEGAMSETIEQYFGPGTRLTVT.

The rearrangement uses TRBV28 and TRBJ1-5; D is possibly TRBD1 (6 bases). The CDR3 has 15 amino acids. Deletions cut 6 bases from V and 5 bases from J, with 17 bases between. Per the germline V gene, CDR1 is MDHEN and CDR2 is SYDVKM. The CDR3 DNA reads TGTGCCAGCAGGGCTACAGGGTTAACGGATCAGCCCCAGCATTTT. Its translation: CASRATGLTDQPQHF.

This chain uses TRBV9 with TRBJ1-4, with D possibly being TRBD1 (6 bases). Germline V gene lookup returns CDR1 SGDLS and CDR2 YYNGEE. Trimming took 0 bases from V and 8 from J, leaving 11 bases between them. The CDR3 runs 14 residues. CDR3 sequence (DNA): TGTGCCAGCAGCGTAGGGGGGACACCCGAAAAACTGTTTTTT. Protein: CASSVGGTPEKLFF. The full variable domain, completed using reference TRBV9 and TRBJ1-4, is DSGVTQTPKHLITATGQRVTLRCSPRSGDLSVYWYQQSLDQGLQFLIQYYNGEERAKGNILERFSAQQFPDLHSELNLSSLELGDSALYFCASSVGGTPEKLFFGSGTQLSVL.

J is TRBJ2-1 and V is TRBV7-9, with D uncertain. The CDR3 sequence is 11 residues long. The germline gives CDR1 SEHNR, CDR2 FQNEAQ (reference sequence). V dropped 5 bases and J dropped 12 bases, with 11 bases sitting between them. CDR3 region: CASSPLEWQFF. CDR3 coding DNA: TGTGCCAGCAGCCCCTTGGAGTGGCAGTTCTTC.

This chain links TRBV29-1 with TRBJ1-2, with 8 bases identical to TRBD1. This CDR3 region has 14 residues. Per germline, CDR1 SQVTM and CDR2 ANQGSEA. With V trimmed by 3 bases and J by 0 bases, 3 bases remained unmatched. The CDR3 bases are TGCAGCGTTGAGGGGACAGGATCTAACTATGGCTACACCTTC. Its translation is CSVEGTGSNYGYTF.

Here the CDR3 DNA reads TGCGCCAGCAGCCAAGTGGGCCAAGGGGGTTTGTACAATGAGCAGTTCTTC. It codes for CASSQVGQGGLYNEQFF. The V and J genes are TRBV4-3 and TRBJ2-1; maybe TRBD1 (6 bases). Trimming removed 1 base at V and 4 bases at J, with 17 bases between. Germline V lookup: CDR1 LGHNA, CDR2 YSLEER. This CDR3 contains 17 residues.

The sample holds one count of this clone. This chain joins TRBV18 and TRBJ2-1; D is possibly TRBD2 (5 bases). Trimming took 7 bases from V and 5 from J, leaving 15 bases between them. This CDR3 is 14 amino acids long. Per germline, CDR1 KGHSH and CDR2 LQKENI. This CDR3 is CASLRVDGNNEQFF. The CDR3 DNA reads TGTGCCAGCTTGAGGGTCGACGGCAACAATGAGCAGTTCTTC. Filled out from reference TRBV18 and TRBJ2-1, the complete variable domain reads NAGVMQNPRHLVRRRGQEARLRCSPMKGHSHVYWYRQLPEEGLKFMVYLQKENIIDESGMPKERFSAEFPKEGPSILRIQQVVRGDSAAYFCASLRVDGNNEQFFGPGTRLTVL.

The chain couples TRBV7-8 to TRBJ2-5, with TRBD2 matching over 11 bases. With V trimmed by 6 bases and J by 3 bases, 9 bases remained unmatched. Per germline, CDR1 SGHVS and CDR2 FQNEAQ. The CDR3 totals 16 residues. CDR3 coding DNA: TGTGCCAGCAGACACCATCCGGGACTAGCGGAAGAGACCCAGTACTTC. This translates into CASRHHPGLAEETQYF.

The V gene is TRBV4-2, the J gene TRBJ2-5, with 12 nucleotides matching TRBD2. In germline, CDR1 is LGHNA, CDR2 YNFKEQ. This CDR3 comprises 18 residues. V was clipped by 6 bases and J by 5 bases; unmatched bases: 16. Here the CDR3 DNA reads TGTGCCAGCAGGGCTTCGCGGGAAACGACTAGCGGGAGTGAGACCCAGTACTTC. Protein product: CASRASRETTSGSETQYF.

Only one count was recorded for this clone. The chain is built from TRBV21-1 and TRBJ2-7; the D call TRBD1 from the table was never checked on the DNA. TRBV21-1 is listed as a pseudogene. CDR3 size: 16 residues. The CDR3 protein is CASSKARGPSSYEQYF. The CDR3 coding sequence is TGTGCCAGCAGCAAAGCGAGGGGGCCGAGCTCCTACGAGCAGTACTTC.

The chain employs TRBV29-1 and TRBJ2-5; a weak D match, TRBD1 (6 bases). The V end lost 4 bases, the J end lost 1 base, and 13 bases lay between the germline ends. Germline values: CDR1 SQVTM, CDR2 ANQGSEA. This CDR3 is 14 amino acids long. CDR3 sequence (DNA): TGCAGCGTTGTTACAGGGCCATTCCAAGAGACCCAGTACTTC. Translation gives CSVVTGPFQETQYF. The variable domain in full, with the rest retrieved from reference TRBV29-1 and TRBJ2-5, is SAVISQKPSRDICQRGTSLTIQCQVDSQVTMMFWYRQQPGQSLTLIATANQGSEATYESGFVIDKFPISRPNLTFSTLTVSNMSPEDSSIYLCSVVTGPFQETQYFGPGTRLLVL.

Note on this clone: The sample carries other DNA sequences with the same CDR3. This chain joins TRBV20-1 and TRBJ2-7, with D maybe TRBD2 (6 bases). Per the germline V gene, CDR1 is DFQATT and CDR2 is SNEGSKA (reference sequence). Trimming pared 6 bases from V and 3 bases from J, leaving 9 bases between. The CDR3 runs 11 residues. CDR3 nucleotides: TGCAGTGCCAGGGACTTCTACGAGCAGTACTTC. Translated, it gives CSARDFYEQYF.

The chain couples TRBV5-1 to TRBJ2-1; TRBD2 matches 8 bases. This CDR3 has 16 amino acids. Germline values: CDR1 SGHRS, CDR2 YFSETQ. Unmatched junction bases numbered 12, after V lost 2 bases and J lost 8 bases. DNA for the CDR3: TGCGCCAGCAGCTTCTTCGGCGGGAGGCTTCGGGATGAGCAGTTCTTC. This gives the protein CASSFFGGRLRDEQFF.

V usage is TRBV29-1 and J usage is TRBJ2-1, with 8 bases fitting TRBD2. The CDR3 has 14 residues. J was trimmed by 1 base and V by 7 bases; bases with no gene match: 6. Germline V CDR1 and CDR2: SQVTM, ANQGSEA. CDR3 loop: CSASGLASYNEQFF. DNA of the CDR3: TGCAGCGCGTCAGGACTAGCTTCCTACAATGAGCAGTTCTTC.

J is TRBJ2-7 and V is TRBV6-1; D is unresolved. The germline gives CDR1 MNHNS, CDR2 SASEGT. V lost 6 bases, J lost 0 bases, and 12 bases lay in between. CDR3 size: 14 residues. The CDR3 DNA sequence: TGTGCCAGCAGCTCAGACACGAGCTCCTACGAGCAGTACTTC. Its protein is CASSSDTSSYEQYF.

The V and J genes are TRBV7-2 and TRBJ2-5; 11 bases are a match to TRBD2. CDR3 length equals 21 residues. J was trimmed by 4 bases and V by 0 bases; bases with no gene match: 19. Germline CDR1 and CDR2: SGHTA and FQGNSA. CDR3 DNA: TGTGCCAGCAGCTTAGCTCCCGGTCGTTTTAGCGGGAGGGTTTTTGGAGAGACCCAGTACTTC. It encodes CASSLAPGRFSGRVFGETQYF.

The V gene is TRBV10-3, the J gene TRBJ2-7, with no clear D. Trimming stripped 6 bases from V and 2 bases from J, with 8 bases between. CDR1 ENHRY and CDR2 SYGVKD come from the germline V gene. This CDR3 is 12 amino acids long. CDR3 DNA: TGTGCCATCAGGGCCCTGACCTACGAGCAGTACTTC. Protein: CAIRALTYEQYF.

This chain joins TRBV9 and TRBJ2-2; TRBD2 matches at 8 bases. This CDR3 has 17 residues. Germline CDR1 reads SGDLS; CDR2 reads YYNGEE. Trimming removed 0 bases from V and 1 base from J; junction bases left unmatched: 5. This chain's CDR3 is CASSVEEGTRNTGELFF. CDR3 nucleotides: TGTGCCAGCAGCGTAGAGGAGGGGACTAGGAACACCGGGGAGCTGTTTTTT.

CDR3 nucleotide sequence: TGTGCCAGCAGTGAATCGGGGGCGGGAGGGCCCTACGAGCAGTACTTC. It codes for CASSESGAGGPYEQYF. This sequence joins TRBV2 and TRBJ2-7, with 9 bases fitting TRBD2. This CDR3 spans 16 amino acids. Losses at the gene ends were 2 bases for V and 2 bases for J; bases not matched to a gene: 7. CDR1 and CDR2 from the germline V gene are SNHLY and FYNNEI.

The count of this clone is one. CDR3 amino acids: CSVELAGGGEQFF. For the CDR3, the DNA is TGCAGCGTTGAGCTAGCGGGAGGAGGTGAGCAGTTCTTC. This sequence joins TRBV29-1 and TRBJ2-1; 11 positions match TRBD2. Germline CDR1 and CDR2: SQVTM and ANQGSEA. V dropped 3 bases and J dropped 9; count of bases not matched to a gene: 4. The CDR3 runs to 13 residues.

This clone was seen only once. This chain links TRBV28 with TRBJ2-7; 10 positions match TRBD1. The V gene's germline CDR1 is MDHEN and CDR2 SYDVKM. CDR3 size: 15 residues. The J segment lost 4 bases and the V segment lost 6 bases, leaving 9 bases of the junction unmatched. CDR3 residues: CASRHGTGVLYEQYF. The CDR3 DNA reads TGTGCCAGCAGGCACGGGACAGGGGTTTTGTACGAGCAGTACTTC.

A single count supports this clone. CDR3 bases: TGTGCCAGCAGCCCGAATGGGTACGAGCAGTACTTC. Translation gives CASSPNGYEQYF. V and J are TRBV11-2 and TRBJ2-7, with D uncertain. This CDR3 region has 12 residues. Germline V gene lookup returns CDR1 SGHAT and CDR2 FQNNGV. Trimming stripped 5 bases from V and 4 bases from J, with 9 bases between.

A word on this clone: At the DNA level, this CDR3 is encoded by other sequences in the same sample as well. The V call is TRBV12-5, the J call TRBJ2-2; D unresolved. CDR3 size: 13 residues. Germline V gene lookup returns CDR1 LGHNT and CDR2 FRNRAP. V shed 1 base and J shed 2 bases, with 2 bases lying between them. This CDR3 is CASGLGNTGELFF. CDR3 bases: TGTGCTAGTGGTTTGGGAAACACCGGGGAGCTGTTTTTT.

The chain is built from TRBV2 and TRBJ2-1, with TRBD2 identical over 9 bases. CDR3 size: 14 residues. Germline assignment: CDR1 SNHLY and CDR2 FYNNEI. V was clipped by 6 bases and J by 4 bases; unmatched bases: 4. Written as DNA, the CDR3 is TGTGCCAGCAGCCGGGCGGGAGGGTACAATGAGCAGTTCTTC. It is translated as CASSRAGGYNEQFF.

The chain links TRBV6-1 to TRBJ2-2, with no clear D. This CDR3 is built from 13 residues. Trimming pared 1 base from V and 5 bases from J, leaving 5 bases between. CDR1 is MNHNS and CDR2 is SASEGT in the germline V gene. DNA of the CDR3: TGTGCCAGCAGTGAAGTGCGGACCGGGGAGCTGTTTTTT. This translates into CASSEVRTGELFF.